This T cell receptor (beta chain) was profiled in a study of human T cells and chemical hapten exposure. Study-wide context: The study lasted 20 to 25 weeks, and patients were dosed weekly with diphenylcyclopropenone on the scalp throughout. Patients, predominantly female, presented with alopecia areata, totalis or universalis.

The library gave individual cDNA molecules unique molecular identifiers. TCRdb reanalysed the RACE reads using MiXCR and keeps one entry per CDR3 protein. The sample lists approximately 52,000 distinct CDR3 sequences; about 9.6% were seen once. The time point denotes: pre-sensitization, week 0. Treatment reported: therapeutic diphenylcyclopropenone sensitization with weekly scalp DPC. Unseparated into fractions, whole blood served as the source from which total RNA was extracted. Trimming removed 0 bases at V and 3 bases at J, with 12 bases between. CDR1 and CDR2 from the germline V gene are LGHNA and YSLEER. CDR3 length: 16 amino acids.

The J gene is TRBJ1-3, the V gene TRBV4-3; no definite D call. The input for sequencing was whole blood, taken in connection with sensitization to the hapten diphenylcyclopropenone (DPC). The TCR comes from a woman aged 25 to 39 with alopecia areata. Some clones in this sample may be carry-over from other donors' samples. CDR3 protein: CASSQDSVGSGNTIYF. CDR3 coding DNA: TGCGCCAGCAGCCAAGATTCAGTGGGGAGTGGAAACACCATATATTTT.